What follows are 20 T cell receptor beta chains derived from one specimen sequenced in a study of response to subunit inactivated influenza vaccine. From the RT-PCR reads, TCRdb called clonotypes with MiXCR, one entry per CDR3 protein. The top ten clones hold about 12% of a sample with 500,000 or so distinct CDR3 sequences, 9.5% to 12% of them seen once. Material: PBMCs from blood, obtained roughly 45 days after vaccination. Receptor source: a man between 50 and 59 years old who received an inactivated influenza vaccine.

This clonotype was picked up a small number of times. The chain employs TRBV29-1 and TRBJ1-1; D is possibly TRBD1 (5 bases). V dropped 6 bases and J dropped 2 bases, with 19 bases sitting between them. The CDR3 consists of 15 residues. CDR1 and CDR2 (germline): SQVTM, ANQGSEA. The CDR3 DNA sequence: TGCAGCGTGGGGACCGACTATTATATAAACACTGAAGCTTTCTTT. Encoded protein: CSVGTDYYINTEAFF.

This clonotype was detected only a few times. Likely a read error: the CDR3 ends without its conserved phenylalanine or tryptophan. The DNA is omitted, as the CDR3 cannot be located on it reliably, and the CDR3 follows TCRdb's listing. The chain combines TRBV20-1 with TRBJ1-1; TRBD1 is the table's D call and was not checked against the DNA. The CDR3 extends over 9 residues, inclusive of both ends. Germline loops: CDR1 DFQATT, CDR2 SNEGSKA (reference sequence). CDR3 sequence reads: CTLGGWRLL.

This chain joins TRBV6-1 and TRBJ1-6; possibly TRBD1 for D (5 bases). The CDR3 sequence is 13 residues long. The V and J ends lost 8 bases and 5 bases respectively, with 10 bases between them. Germline CDR1 MNHNS, CDR2 SASEGT. The CDR3 loop reads CASGDRDNSPLHF. The CDR3 nucleotides are TGTGCCAGCGGCGACAGAGATAATTCACCCCTCCACTTT.

This clonotype has just a few counts. The chain recombines TRBV6-1 with TRBJ1-1; a possible D gene is TRBD1 (5 bases). Germline V gene sequence: CDR1 MNHNS, CDR2 SASEGT. Trimming removed 6 bases from V and 1 base from J, with 12 bases in between. This CDR3 region has 14 residues. CDR3 coding DNA: TGTGCCAGCAGAGTTACAGGAGGGAACACTGAAGCTTTCTTT. This codes for CASRVTGGNTEAFF.

This clonotype was recorded many times. The V call is TRBV12-3 or TRBV12-4, the J call TRBJ1-4, with a possible D match to TRBD1 (6 bases). CDR3 size: 17 residues. V was pared by 3 bases and J by 3 bases, with 17 bases between. CDR3 DNA: TGTGCCAGCAGTTTTTCGTGGGGGCGGGAGTCTAATGAAAAACTGTTTTTT. Protein: CASSFSWGRESNEKLFF.

The rearrangement uses TRBV2 and TRBJ2-3, with TRBD2 identical over 10 bases. The trim removed 3 bases at V and 1 base at J, leaving 4 bases unmatched. There are 16 residues in the CDR3. Germline assignment: CDR1 SNHLY and CDR2 FYNNEI. The CDR3: CASSDLAGDRTDTQYF. DNA of the CDR3: TGTGCCAGCAGTGACCTAGCGGGGGACCGCACAGATACGCAGTATTTT.

This clonotype was counted between two and nine times. The V gene is TRBV5-1, the J gene TRBJ2-1; D is ambiguous. Per the germline V gene, CDR1 is SGHRS and CDR2 is YFSETQ. V dropped 0 bases and J dropped 4 bases, with 8 bases sitting between them. This CDR3 comprises 14 residues. The CDR3 DNA sequence: TGCGCCAGCAGCTTGGCCTCTGAGTACAATGAGCAGTTCTTC. Translating gives CASSLASEYNEQFF.

The table lists this clonotype with a few counts. This rearrangement joins TRBV7-9 to TRBJ2-1; TRBD2 matches 8 bases. The CDR3 has 13 residues. Germline V lookup: CDR1 SEHNR, CDR2 FQNEAQ (reference sequence). V lost 5 bases and J lost 8; bases outside the gene matches: 5. Here the CDR3 DNA reads TGTGCCAGCAGCCCCCGGACTAGCCATGAGCAGTTCTTC. This translates into CASSPRTSHEQFF.

Comments on this clonotype: A read error is possible here, since a much larger clone lies one base away. The rearrangement joins TRBV27 to TRBJ2-5; 7 bases are a match to TRBD1. The germline CDR1 and CDR2 sequences are MNHEY and SMNVEV (reference sequence). This CDR3 spans 15 amino acids. The CDR3 DNA reads TGTGGCAGCAGTGGAGACAGGGAGTACCAAGAGACCCAGTACTTC. It encodes CGSSGDREYQETQYF.

This clonotype was counted a few times. The chain has TRBV12-3 or TRBV12-4 and TRBJ2-7; the match to TRBD2 covers 10 bases. The CDR3 extends over 16 amino acids. Trimming removed 3 bases from V and 1 base from J; junction bases left unmatched: 6. CDR3 in amino acids: CASSFGGTSDSYEQYF. In DNA, the CDR3 is TGTGCCAGCAGTTTTGGAGGGACTAGCGATTCCTACGAGCAGTACTTC.

This clonotype was observed many times. The gene calls are TRBV5-1 and TRBJ1-1; no firm D call. Germline-derived CDR1 and CDR2 are SGHRS and YFSETQ. The CDR3 totals 15 residues. Trimming stripped 4 bases from V and 2 bases from J, with 15 bases between. The DNA for the CDR3 is TGCGCCAGCAGCCCTCGGCGTCTCACTAACACTGAAGCTTTCTTT. Protein sequence: CASSPRRLTNTEAFF.

The chain combines TRBV9 with TRBJ2-7; D not resolved. The ends were cut back, 1 base at V and 6 bases at J, with 14 bases in the middle. This CDR3 has 14 amino acids. Germline assignment: CDR1 SGDLS and CDR2 YYNGEE. The CDR3 is CASSVRPTGSEQYF. DNA for the CDR3: TGTGCCAGCAGCGTAAGGCCGACCGGGTCCGAGCAGTACTTC.

This clonotype was observed at least ten times. The rearrangement links TRBV12-3 or TRBV12-4 to TRBJ2-5, with D possibly being TRBD1 (6 bases). The CDR3 extends over 13 amino acids. The V and J ends lost 6 bases and 6 bases respectively, with 14 bases between them. For the CDR3, the DNA is TGTGCCAGCAGCTCTCTACAGGGACAGACCCAGTACTTC. Encoded protein: CASSSLQGQTQYF.

This clonotype showed up just a few times. This chain connects TRBV4-2 to TRBJ2-3; D is unresolved. The CDR3 contains 14 residues. Germline V gene sequence: CDR1 LGHNA, CDR2 YNFKEQ. V was clipped by 1 base and J by 4 bases, with 9 bases between them. The CDR3 spells CASSQVNKADTQYF. The CDR3 DNA sequence: TGTGCCAGCAGCCAAGTTAATAAGGCAGATACGCAGTATTTT.

This clonotype appeared a few times. This chain's CDR3 is CASNSRTDSYNEQFF. CDR3 DNA sequence: TGTGCCAGCAACAGTAGGACGGACAGCTACAATGAGCAGTTCTTC. This chain joins TRBV7-2 and TRBJ2-1, with D perhaps matching TRBD1 (6 bases). Trimming cost V 7 bases and J 3 bases, with 16 bases left between them. The CDR3 consists of 15 residues. In germline, CDR1 is SGHTA, CDR2 FQGNSA.

The gene calls are TRBV7-3 and TRBJ2-1, with D possibly matching TRBD2 (6 bases). There are 13 residues in the CDR3. In germline, CDR1 is SGHTA, CDR2 FQGTGA. With 8 bases removed from V and 3 bases from J, the gap between germline ends came to 11 bases. The CDR3 sequence is CASVGRGYNEQFF. CDR3 bases: TGTGCCAGCGTAGGGCGGGGCTACAATGAGCAGTTCTTC.

This clonotype showed up many times. The chain recombines TRBV7-9 with TRBJ2-7; D possibly uses TRBD1 or TRBD2 (5 bases each). Trimming removed 1 base at V and 2 bases at J, with 15 bases between. This CDR3 comprises 16 residues. From germline, CDR1 is SEHNR and CDR2 FQNEAQ (reference sequence). The CDR3 is CASSLGARDGAYEQYF. CDR3 nucleotide sequence: TGTGCCAGCAGCTTAGGGGCCCGGGACGGAGCCTACGAGCAGTACTTC.

This clonotype was seen repeatedly, ten times or more. The genes are TRBV5-6 and TRBJ2-2; no clear D gene. CDR3 length: 11 amino acids. Trimming cost V 2 bases and J 7 bases, with 3 bases left between them. The germline V gene has CDR1 SGHDT and CDR2 YYEEEE. CDR3 coding DNA: TGTGCCAGCAGCTTCTTCGGGGAGCTGTTTTTT. Translating it yields CASSFFGELFF.

This clonotype has only a few counts. The V and J genes are TRBV12-3 or TRBV12-4 and TRBJ2-5, with 10 bases matching TRBD1. CDR3 length equals 14 residues. V shed 3 bases, J shed 5 bases, and the junction held 3 bases outside the gene matches. Written as DNA, the CDR3 is TGTGCCAGCAGTTTGGGACAGGGGTACGAGACCCAGTACTTC. Translation: CASSLGQGYETQYF.

The V call is TRBV7-3, the J call TRBJ2-3; maybe TRBD2 (6 bases). Trimming stripped 2 bases from V and 5 bases from J, with 14 bases between. The germline gives CDR1 SGHTA, CDR2 FQGTGA. The CDR3 is made up of 15 amino acids. The chain's CDR3 is CASSLEAGFGDTQYF. CDR3 bases: TGTGCCAGCAGCTTAGAGGCGGGATTCGGAGATACGCAGTATTTT.